The present TCR beta chain was sequenced within a study of human thymus T cells. Sequenced by immunoSEQ multiplex PCR; TCRdb stores in-frame clones only, minus some. This sample carries tens of thousands of clones, roughly 96% of them seen once, and the ten largest clones take 0.025% to 0.04%. Between the trimmed V and J ends, which lost 2 bases and 2 bases, there was a span of 10 bases. The CDR3 is made up of 14 amino acids. Germline lookup yields CDR1 MGHRA and CDR2 YSYEKL. Corrective heart surgery yielded the resections from which the thymus tissue came. The V and J genes are TRBV4-1 and TRBJ2-7; D unresolved. This TCR came from a boy under two years old with a congenital heart defect but otherwise immunologically healthy. Sequencing was carried out using thymus tissue. The CDR3, as DNA: TGCGCCAGCAGCCAAAAGGATACAGCCTACGAGCAGTACTTC. It codes for CASSQKDTAYEQYF.